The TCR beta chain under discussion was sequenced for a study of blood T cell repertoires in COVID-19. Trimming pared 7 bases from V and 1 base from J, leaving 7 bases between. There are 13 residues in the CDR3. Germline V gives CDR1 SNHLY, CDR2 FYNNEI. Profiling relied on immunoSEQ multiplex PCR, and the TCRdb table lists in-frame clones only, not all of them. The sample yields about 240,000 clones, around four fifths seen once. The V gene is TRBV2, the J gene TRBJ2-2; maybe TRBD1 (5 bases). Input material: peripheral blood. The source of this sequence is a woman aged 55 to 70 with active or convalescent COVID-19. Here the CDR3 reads CASNRRNTGELFF. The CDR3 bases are TGTGCCAGCAACAGGAGGAACACCGGGGAGCTGTTTTTT.